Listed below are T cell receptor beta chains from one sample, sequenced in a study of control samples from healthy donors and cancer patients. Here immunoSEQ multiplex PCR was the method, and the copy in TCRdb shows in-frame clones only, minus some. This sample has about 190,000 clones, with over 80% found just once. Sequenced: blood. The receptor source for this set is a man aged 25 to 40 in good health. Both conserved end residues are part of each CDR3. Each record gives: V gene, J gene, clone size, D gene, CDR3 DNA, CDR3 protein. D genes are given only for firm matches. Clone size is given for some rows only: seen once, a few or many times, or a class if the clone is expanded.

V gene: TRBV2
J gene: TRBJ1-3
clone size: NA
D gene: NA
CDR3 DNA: TGTGCCAGCAGTATGGGTTCGGCTGGAAACACCATATATTTT
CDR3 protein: CASSMGSAGNTIYF

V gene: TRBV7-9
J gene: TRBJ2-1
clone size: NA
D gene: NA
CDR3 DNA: TGTGCCAGCAGCTTAGTCGGCGGTAATGAGCAGTTCTTC
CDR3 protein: CASSLVGGNEQFF

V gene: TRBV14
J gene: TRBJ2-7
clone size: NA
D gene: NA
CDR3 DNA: TGTGCCAGCAGCCAAGAATGGAATCGGGGGGCCCTCGAGCAGTACTTC
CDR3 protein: CASSQEWNRGALEQYF

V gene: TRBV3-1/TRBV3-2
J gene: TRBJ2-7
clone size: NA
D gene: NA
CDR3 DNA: TGTGCCAGCAGTCCCCAGGGTTTAACAGGCTACGAGCAGTACTTC
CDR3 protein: CASSPQGLTGYEQYF

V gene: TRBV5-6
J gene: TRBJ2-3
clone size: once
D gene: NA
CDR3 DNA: TGTGCCAGCAGCTTGCAGGGTCGGACAGATACGCAGTATTTT
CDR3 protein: CASSLQGRTDTQYF

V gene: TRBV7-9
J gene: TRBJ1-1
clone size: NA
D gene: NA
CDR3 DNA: TGTGCCAGCAGCCACTGGAACACTGAAGCTTTCTTT
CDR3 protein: CASSHWNTEAFF

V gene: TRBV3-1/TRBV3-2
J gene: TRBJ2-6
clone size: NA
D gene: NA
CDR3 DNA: TGTGCCAGCAGCCAAGGACCGGCTGGGGCCAACGTCCTGACTTTC
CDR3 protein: CASSQGPAGANVLTF

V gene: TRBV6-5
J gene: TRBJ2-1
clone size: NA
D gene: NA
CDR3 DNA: TGTGCCAGCAGTTACCTCGTCTCCTACAATGAGCAGTTCTTC
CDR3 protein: CASSYLVSYNEQFF

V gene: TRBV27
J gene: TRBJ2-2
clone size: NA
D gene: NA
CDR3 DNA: TGTGCCAGCACCACAGGGGGAGGGGGCGGCGGGGAGCTGTTTTTT
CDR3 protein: CASTTGGGGGGELFF

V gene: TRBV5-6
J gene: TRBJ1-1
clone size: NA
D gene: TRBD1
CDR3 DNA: TGTGCCAGCAGCTTAGGGACAGAATACACTGAAGCTTTCTTT
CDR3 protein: CASSLGTEYTEAFF

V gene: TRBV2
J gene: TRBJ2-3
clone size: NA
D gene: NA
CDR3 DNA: TGTGCCAGCAGTGAAGCGGGGGGACGAACAGATACGCAGTATTTT
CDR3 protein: CASSEAGGRTDTQYF

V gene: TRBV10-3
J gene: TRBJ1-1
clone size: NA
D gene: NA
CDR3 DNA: TGTGCCATCAGTGATCAACAGGGTGGAGAGAGGAACACTGAAGCTTTCTTT
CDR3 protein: CAISDQQGGERNTEAFF

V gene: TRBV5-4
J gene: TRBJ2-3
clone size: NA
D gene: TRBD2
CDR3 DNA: TGTGCCAGCAGACTCGGGACTAGCGCCACAGATACGCAGTATTTT
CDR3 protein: CASRLGTSATDTQYF

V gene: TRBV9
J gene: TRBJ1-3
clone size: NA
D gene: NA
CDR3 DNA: TGTGCCAGCAGCGAGCGAGACAGGTTTCTGCGAAACACCATATATTTT
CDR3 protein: CASSERDRFLRNTIYF

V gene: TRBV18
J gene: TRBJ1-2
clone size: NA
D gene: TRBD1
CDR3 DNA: TGTGCCAGCTCACCATCGACAGGGGGCAACGGCTACACCTTC
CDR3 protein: CASSPSTGGNGYTF

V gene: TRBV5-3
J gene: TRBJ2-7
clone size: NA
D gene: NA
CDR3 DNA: TGTGCCAGAGGGGCGGACGGTCCGAGCTACGAGCAGTACTTC
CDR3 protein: CARGADGPSYEQYF

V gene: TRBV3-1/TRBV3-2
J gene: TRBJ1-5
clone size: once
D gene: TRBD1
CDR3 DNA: TGTGCCAGCAGCCAAGAGGGACAGGGCTTGGGTCAGCCCCAGCATTTT
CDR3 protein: CASSQEGQGLGQPQHF

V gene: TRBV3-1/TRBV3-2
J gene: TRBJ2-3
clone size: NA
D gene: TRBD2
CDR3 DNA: TGTGCCAGCAGCCCCCCCTTGGGGCGGGGGGTCATGGAAGATACGCAGTATTTT
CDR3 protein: CASSPPLGRGVMEDTQYF

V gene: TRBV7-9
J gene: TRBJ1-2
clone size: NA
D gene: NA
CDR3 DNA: TGTGCCAGCAGCCCAAGTCAGGGCTATGGCTACACCTTC
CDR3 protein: CASSPSQGYGYTF

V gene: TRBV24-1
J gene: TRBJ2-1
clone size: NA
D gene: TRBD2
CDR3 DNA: TGTGCCACCAGTGATTTGGGGGGGGCCTACAATGAGCAGTTCTTC
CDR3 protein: CATSDLGGAYNEQFF

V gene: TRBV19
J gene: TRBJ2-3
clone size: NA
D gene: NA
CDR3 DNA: TGTGCCAGTAGTGCCGGGAGAAGCACAGATACGCAGTATTTT
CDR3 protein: CASSAGRSTDTQYF

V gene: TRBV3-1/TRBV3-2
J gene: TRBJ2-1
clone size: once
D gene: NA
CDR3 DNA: TGTGCCAGCAGCCAATCGGGGCTGAATGAGCAGTTCTTC
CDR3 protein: CASSQSGLNEQFF

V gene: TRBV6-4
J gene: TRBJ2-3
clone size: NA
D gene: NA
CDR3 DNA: TGTGCCAGCAGTGACGTGAGGACAGATACGCAGTATTTT
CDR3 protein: CASSDVRTDTQYF

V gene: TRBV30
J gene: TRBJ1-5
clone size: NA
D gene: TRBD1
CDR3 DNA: TGTGCCTGGACAGGGGGCGCGGGTCAGCCCCAGCATTTT
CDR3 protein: CAWTGGAGQPQHF

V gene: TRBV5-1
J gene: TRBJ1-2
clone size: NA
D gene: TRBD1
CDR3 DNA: TGCGCCAGCAGCACGACAGGGCTAATCTACACCTTC
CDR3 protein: CASSTTGLIYTF

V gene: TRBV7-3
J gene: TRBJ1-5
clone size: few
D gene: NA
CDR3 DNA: TGTGCCAGCAGCTTAAATGCTGGGACATCTCAGCCCCAGCATTTT
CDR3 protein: CASSLNAGTSQPQHF

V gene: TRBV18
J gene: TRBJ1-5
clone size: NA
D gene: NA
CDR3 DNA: TGTGCCAGCTCACTGAGGGGAAAAAGCAATCAGCCCCAGCATTTT
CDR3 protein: CASSLRGKSNQPQHF

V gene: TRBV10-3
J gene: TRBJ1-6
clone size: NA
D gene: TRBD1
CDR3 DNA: TGTGCCATCAGTGAGTCGACGACAGGGAGCTCACCCCTCCACTTT
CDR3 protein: CAISESTTGSSPLHF

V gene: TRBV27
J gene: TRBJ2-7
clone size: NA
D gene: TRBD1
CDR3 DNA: TGTGCCAGCAGTTTAGGGACAGGGACTATCGAGCAGTACTTC
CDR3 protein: CASSLGTGTIEQYF

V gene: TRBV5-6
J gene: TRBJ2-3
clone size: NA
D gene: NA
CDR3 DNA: TGTGCCAGCAGCTTGGGGGACACCCGTACGCAGTATTTT
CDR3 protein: CASSLGDTRTQYF

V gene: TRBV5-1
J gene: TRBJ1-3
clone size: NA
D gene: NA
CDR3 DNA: TGCGCCAGCAGCATAGGACTGACAGGCTCTGGAAACACCATATATTTT
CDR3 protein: CASSIGLTGSGNTIYF

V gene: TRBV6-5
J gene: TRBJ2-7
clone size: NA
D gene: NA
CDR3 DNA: TGTGCCAGCAGCGACCGACGGCAGGGTCGCTACGAGCAGTACTTC
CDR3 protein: CASSDRRQGRYEQYF

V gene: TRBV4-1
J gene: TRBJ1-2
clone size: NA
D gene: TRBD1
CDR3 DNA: TGCGCCAGCAGCCGGGGACAGGGTGAATATGGCTACACCTTC
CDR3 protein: CASSRGQGEYGYTF